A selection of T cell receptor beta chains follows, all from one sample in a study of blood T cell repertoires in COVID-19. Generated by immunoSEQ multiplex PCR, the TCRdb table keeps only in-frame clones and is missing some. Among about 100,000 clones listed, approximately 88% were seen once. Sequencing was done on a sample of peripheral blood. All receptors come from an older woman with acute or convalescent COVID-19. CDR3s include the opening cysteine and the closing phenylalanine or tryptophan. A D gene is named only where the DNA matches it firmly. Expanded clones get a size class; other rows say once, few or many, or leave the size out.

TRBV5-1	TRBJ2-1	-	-	TGCGCCAGCAGCCGCGAAGGGGCCGCGAATGAGCAGTTCTTC	CASSREGAANEQFF
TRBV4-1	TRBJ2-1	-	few	TGCGCCAGCAGCTTTAACCAGGGAAATGAGCAGTTCTTC	CASSFNQGNEQFF
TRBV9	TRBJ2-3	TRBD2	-	TGTGCCAGCAGCGATAGACTAGCGGGAGCTCCCGGTCATACGCAGTATTTT	CASSDRLAGAPGHTQYF
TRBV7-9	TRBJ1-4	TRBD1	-	TGTGCCAGCAGCTTAGGGGGGGACAGACTTCTTAATGAAAAACTGTTTTTT	CASSLGGDRLLNEKLFF
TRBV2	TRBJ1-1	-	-	TGTGCCAGCAGTGAACGGTCAGGGTATAACGCTGAAGCTTTCTTT	CASSERSGYNAEAFF
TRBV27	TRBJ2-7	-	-	TGTGCCAGCAGTCCAGGGACTTCCTACGAGCAGTACTTC	CASSPGTSYEQYF
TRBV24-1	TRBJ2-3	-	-	TGTGCCACCAGTGATAATTTGGGCCCAGATACGCAGTATTTT	CATSDNLGPDTQYF
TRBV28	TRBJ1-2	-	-	TGTGCCAGCAGTTTGAACAGGGCGGACTATGGCTACACCTTC	CASSLNRADYGYTF
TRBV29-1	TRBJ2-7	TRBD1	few	TGCAGCGTTGAAGGGACAGGGGCCTACGAGCAGTACTTC	CSVEGTGAYEQYF
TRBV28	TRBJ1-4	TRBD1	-	TGTGCCAGCAGCCCAGGGGGAACTAATGAAAAACTGTTTTTT	CASSPGGTNEKLFF
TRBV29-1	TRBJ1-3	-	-	TGCAGCGTTGAACCCGCGGACTCTGGAAACACCATATATTTT	CSVEPADSGNTIYF
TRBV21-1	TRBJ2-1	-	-	TGTGCCAGCAGCTCTCGGACTAGCGGGAGGAAGGATGAGCAGTTCTTC	CASSSRTSGRKDEQFF
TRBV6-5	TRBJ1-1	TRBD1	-	TGTGCCAGCAGTTACGCAGGGGGGAACACTGAAGCTTTCTTT	CASSYAGGNTEAFF
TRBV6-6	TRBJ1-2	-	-	TGTGCCACCGGAGGGGGGGGCTATGGCTACACCTTC	CATGGGGYGYTF
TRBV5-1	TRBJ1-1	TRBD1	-	TGCGCCAGCAGCACCACAGGGGGCGGTGGGAACACTGAAGCTTTCTTT	CASSTTGGGGNTEAFF
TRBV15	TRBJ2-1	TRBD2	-	TGTGCCACGACTAGCGGGAGTACAGATGAGCAGTTCTTC	CATTSGSTDEQFF
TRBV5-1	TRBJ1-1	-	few	TGCGCCAGCACCCAGGGAGGGCAGGGGAACACTGAAGCTTTCTTT	CASTQGGQGNTEAFF
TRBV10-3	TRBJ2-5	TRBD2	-	TGTGCCATCAGTGCGGGGACTAGCGGGAGCCCTCAGTACTTC	CAISAGTSGSPQYF
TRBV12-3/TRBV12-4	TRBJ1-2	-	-	TGTGCCAGCAGTGATCACAGGGATGGCTACACCTTC	CASSDHRDGYTF
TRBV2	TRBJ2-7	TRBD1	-	TGTGCCAGCAGGGCAGACAGGGGAGGTTCCTACGAGCAGTACTTC	CASRADRGGSYEQYF
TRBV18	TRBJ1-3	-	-	TGTGCCAGCTCACCCCAGCGGGGCTCTGGAAACACCATATATTTT	CASSPQRGSGNTIYF
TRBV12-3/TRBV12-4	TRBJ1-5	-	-	TGTGCCAGCACGGGGAGGCCGGGTCAGCCCCAGCATTTT	CASTGRPGQPQHF
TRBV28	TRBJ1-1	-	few	TGTGCCAGCAGTTGGGGCACAGTGAACACTGAAGCTTTCTTT	CASSWGTVNTEAFF
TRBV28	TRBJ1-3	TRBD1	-	TGTGCCAGCAGTGGGACAGTTTACTCTGGAAACACCATATATTTT	CASSGTVYSGNTIYF
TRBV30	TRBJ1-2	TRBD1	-	TGTGCCTGGAGTGAAGCGGACAGGGGAAGTGGCTACACCTTC	CAWSEADRGSGYTF
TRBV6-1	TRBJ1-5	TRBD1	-	TGTGCCAGCAGTGAACGGGACAGGGGCCCTAGCAATCAGCCCCAGCATTTT	CASSERDRGPSNQPQHF
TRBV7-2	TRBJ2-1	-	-	TGTGCCAGCAGTACGAGAGGCACTGAGCAGTTCTTC	CASSTRGTEQFF
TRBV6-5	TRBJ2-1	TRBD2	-	TGTGCCAGCAGTTGGTTAGCGGGAGCCAATGAGCAGTTCTTC	CASSWLAGANEQFF
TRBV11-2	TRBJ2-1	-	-	TGTGCCAGCAGCCTGACTAGCTACAATGAGCAGTTCTTC	CASSLTSYNEQFF
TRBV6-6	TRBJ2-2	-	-	TGTGCCAGCACCTACCGGCGGGGTGTGACCGGGGAGCTGTTTTTT	CASTYRRGVTGELFF
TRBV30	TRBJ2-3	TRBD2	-	TGTGCCTGGAGCACGGGAGGGTCAGATACGCAGTATTTT	CAWSTGGSDTQYF
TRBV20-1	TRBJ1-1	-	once	TGCAGTGCTAGTCGAAAGCGCTTGAACACTGAAGCTTTCTTT	CSASRKRLNTEAFF
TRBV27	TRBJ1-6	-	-	TGTGCCAGCAGTTTTCTCGAGAATTCACCCCTCCACTTT	CASSFLENSPLHF
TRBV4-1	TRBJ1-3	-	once	TGCGCCAGCAGCCCCCCGGGGGGTACTGGAAACACCATATATTTT	CASSPPGGTGNTIYF
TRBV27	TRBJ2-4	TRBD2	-	TGTGCCAGCAGTTTGAGGGCGGCTAGCGGCAAAAACATTCAGTACTTC	CASSLRAASGKNIQYF
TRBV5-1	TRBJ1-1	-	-	TGCGCCAGCAGGGACAGAAGCGGGAACACTGAAGCTTTCTTT	CASRDRSGNTEAFF
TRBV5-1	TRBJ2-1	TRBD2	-	TGCGCCAGCAGCTTGAGAAGCGGGAGTCACAATGAGCAGTTCTTC	CASSLRSGSHNEQFF
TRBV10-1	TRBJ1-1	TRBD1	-	TGCGCCGTACAGACAGGGGCCCTATCTAACACTGAAGCTTTCTTT	CAVQTGALSNTEAFF
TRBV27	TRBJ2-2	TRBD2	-	TGTGCCAGCAGTCTACTGGGACTAGCGCCCAGAGAGGGCACCGGGGAGCTGTTTTTT	CASSLLGLAPREGTGELFF
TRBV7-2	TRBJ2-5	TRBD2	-	TGTGCCAGCAGCTGGGCTAGCGGGGAGACCCAGTACTTC	CASSWASGETQYF
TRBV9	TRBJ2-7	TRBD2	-	TGTGCCAGCAGCGCTTTTAGCGGGAGCGGGTACGAGCAGTACTTC	CASSAFSGSGYEQYF
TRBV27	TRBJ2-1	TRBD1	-	TGTGCCAGCAGTCACCAGGGGGACTACAATGAGCAGTTCTTC	CASSHQGDYNEQFF
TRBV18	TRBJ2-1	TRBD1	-	TGTGCCAGCTCACCACCAACTCCCGGGACAGGGGGCGCTGAGCAGTTCTTC	CASSPPTPGTGGAEQFF
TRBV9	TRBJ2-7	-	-	TGTGCCAGCAGCGTAGCGCAGGGGCGATCCTACGAGCAGTACTTC	CASSVAQGRSYEQYF
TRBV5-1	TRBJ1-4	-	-	TGCGCCAGCAGCTTGGGACAGAATGAAAAACTGTTTTTT	CASSLGQNEKLFF
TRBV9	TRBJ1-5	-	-	TGTGCCAGCAGCGTAGAGGGTCAGGGTAATCAGCCCCAGCATTTT	CASSVEGQGNQPQHF
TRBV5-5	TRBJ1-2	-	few	TGTGCCAGCAGCCCCTGGGGGGAGACTTATGGCTACACCTTC	CASSPWGETYGYTF
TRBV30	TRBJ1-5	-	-	TGTGCCTGGAGTGGAGGGCACAGTCAGCCCCAGCATTTT	CAWSGGHSQPQHF